This T cell receptor (beta chain) was profiled in a study of OX40 agonist ivuxolimab in advanced cancers. Looking at the study overall: Those treated in dose escalation had hepatocellular carcinoma, melanoma, renal cell cancer or head and neck cancer. Anti-PD-1, anti-PD-L1 or anti-CTLA-4 therapy given earlier was allowed, and roughly 38% had some.

Worth noting for this clone: The antigen remains unidentified.

Measured with immunoSEQ multiplex PCR; TCRdb has only the in-frame clones, and not every one. The table lists tens of thousands of clones, 75% to 90% of them singletons. Overall study results and limits: Normalized expansion of T-cell clones was also low for some nonresponders.

The germline gives CDR1 SGHRS, CDR2 YFSETQ. The V and J ends lost 4 bases and 4 bases respectively, with 14 bases between them. The CDR3 is 15 amino acids. Peripheral blood came from all dose cohorts at three timepoints. This chain uses TRBV5-1 with TRBJ2-2; either TRBD1 or TRBD2 may fit D (5 bases each). Sequenced material: CD4+ or CD8+ T cells sorted from blood, taken in a trial of the OX40 agonist ivuxolimab. The TCR comes from an adult with an advanced solid tumor such as melanoma, head and neck, liver or kidney cancer. The CDR3 spells CASSTPGTPTGELFF. The CDR3 nucleotides are TGCGCCAGCAGCACCCCCGGGACCCCCACCGGGGAGCTGTTTTTT. Combining the CDR3 with reference TRBV5-1 and TRBJ2-2 gives the whole variable domain KAGVTQTPRYLIKTRGQQVTLSCSPISGHRSVSWYQQTPGQGLQFLFEYFSETQRNKGNFPGRFSGRQFSNSRSEMNVSTLELGDSALYLCASSTPGTPTGELFFGEGSRLTVL.